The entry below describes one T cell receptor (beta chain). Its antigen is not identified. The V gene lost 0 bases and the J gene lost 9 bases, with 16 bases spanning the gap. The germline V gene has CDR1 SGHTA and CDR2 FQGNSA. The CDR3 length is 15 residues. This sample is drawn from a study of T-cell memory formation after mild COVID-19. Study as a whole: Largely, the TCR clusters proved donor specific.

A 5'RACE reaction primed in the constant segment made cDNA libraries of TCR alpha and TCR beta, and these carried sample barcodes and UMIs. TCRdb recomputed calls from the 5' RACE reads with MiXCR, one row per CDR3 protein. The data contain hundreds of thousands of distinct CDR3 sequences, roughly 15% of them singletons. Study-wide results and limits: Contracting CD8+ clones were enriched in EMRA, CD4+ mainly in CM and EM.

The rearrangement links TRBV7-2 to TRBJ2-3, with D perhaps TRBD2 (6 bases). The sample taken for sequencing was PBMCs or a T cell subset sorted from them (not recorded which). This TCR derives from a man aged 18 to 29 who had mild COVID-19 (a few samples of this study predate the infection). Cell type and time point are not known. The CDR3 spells CASSLAGREARTQYF. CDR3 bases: TGTGCCAGCAGCTTAGCCGGCAGGGAGGCGCGGACGCAGTATTTT.